The clone carrying this T cell receptor (beta chain) was seen at least ten times. The antigen remains unidentified. Since the library was made to target alpha chains, this beta chain is a stray read and its abundance is not meaningful. A distinct unique molecular identifier was carried by each TCR cDNA molecule. TCRdb analysed the 5' RACE reads with MiXCR anew, one entry per CDR3 protein. The sample holds over 10,000 distinct CDR3 sequences, roughly 6% seen once. The sample's time point: sample taken at primary tumor resection. Sequencing was performed on whole RNA extracted from tumor and nontumor lung tissue, or from frozen PBMC, and the material was left unsorted. This specimen belongs to a study of spatial heterogeneity in lung cancer. Study information: From matched bulk RNA-seq came a T cell module score, which showed a strong correlation with TCR transcript counts in tumor regions. The study observed each unique TCR and UMI combination more than ten times on average in raw reads.

Trimming pared 6 bases from V and 4 bases from J, leaving 10 bases between. The CDR3 length is 12 residues. Germline V gene lookup returns CDR1 DFQATT and CDR2 SNEGSKA (reference sequence). General study points: Expanded alpha and beta TCR counts within tumors tracked tumor mutation counts.

The rearrangement joins TRBV20-1 to TRBJ2-1, with a weak D call TRBD2 (6 bases). The source was lung tumor tissue, collected at surgery. This TCR came from a female donor with early-stage non-small cell lung cancer. The CDR3 here is CSALAGYNEQFF. In nucleotides, the CDR3 is TGCAGTGCCCTGGCGGGGTACAATGAGCAGTTCTTC.